The 20 T cell receptor beta chains reported below all come from one sample, sequenced in a study of PD-1 blockade in classical Hodgkin lymphoma (dated by TCRdb to 2020 to 2021). Libraries came from the immunoSEQ multiplex PCR assay. The immuneACCESS repertoire file appears here via TCRdb, limited to in-frame rearrangements. These files lack a portion of the clones; in checked studies, under half of the deficit traces to unresolved V genes, and the cause of the others is not known. The sample contains 29,000 or so clones, roughly 80% of them found a single time. The ten largest clones add up to 0.62% of the sample. This specimen's time point label, interpreted: cycle 4 day 1 (C4D1), after 5 to 7 weeks of nivolumab. Every trial patient had relapsed following autologous stem cell transplantation, and prior brentuximab vedotin exposure was what differed among cohorts A, B and C. Using a Miltenyi CD4+ T cell isolation kit, CD4+ T cells were purified from thawed PBMCs through magnetic negative selection.

The sample was CD4+ T cells from blood, taken before the fourth cycle of nivolumab. These receptor sequences come from a human donor with classical Hodgkin lymphoma.

The chain links TRBV7-6 to TRBJ1-1, with 8 nucleotides matching TRBD1. The CDR3 contains 14 residues. V was pared by 3 bases and J by 1 base, with 1 base of the junction left unmatched. Germline loops: CDR1 SGHVS, CDR2 FNYEAQ. The CDR3 protein is CASSFGQGNTEAFF. As DNA, the CDR3 is TGTGCCAGCAGCTTTGGACAGGGGAACACTGAAGCTTTCTTT.

The chain links TRBV5-1 to TRBJ2-7; TRBD1 matches at 7 bases. After removal of 0 bases from V and 2 bases from J, the junction contained 2 bases not matched to a gene. The CDR3 is made up of 14 amino acids. Germline CDR1 and CDR2: SGHRS and YFSETQ. CDR3 in DNA: TGCGCCAGCAGCTTGGGCGACAGGGCCTACGAGCAGTACTTC. Amino acid sequence: CASSLGDRAYEQYF.

The sample holds a few counts of this clone. The V call is TRBV5-1, the J call TRBJ1-5; D remains ambiguous. The length of the CDR3 is 15 residues. In germline, CDR1 is SGHRS, CDR2 YFSETQ. V lost 4 bases and J lost 3, with 14 bases in between. The CDR3 region is CASSPSAGYNQPQHF. CDR3 DNA sequence: TGCGCCAGCAGCCCATCAGCGGGTTACAATCAGCCCCAGCATTTT.

The chain links TRBV5-1 to TRBJ1-2; D gene ambiguous. Between the trimmed V and J ends, which lost 0 bases and 8 bases, there was a span of 11 bases. The CDR3 sequence is 13 residues long. The germline V gene has CDR1 SGHRS and CDR2 YFSETQ. The CDR3 is CASSLDSYNGYTF. CDR3 sequence (DNA): TGCGCCAGCAGCTTGGATTCTTATAACGGCTACACCTTC.

The genes are TRBV7-9 and TRBJ2-4; D is tentatively TRBD1 or TRBD2 (5 bases each). The CDR3 covers 12 residues. Trimming removed 4 bases from V and 7 bases from J, with 8 bases in between. CDR1 and CDR2 from the germline V gene are SEHNR and FQNEAQ (reference sequence). The CDR3 reads CASSWDVNIQYF. The CDR3 DNA follows: TGTGCCAGCAGCTGGGACGTCAACATTCAGTACTTC.

The J gene is TRBJ2-1, the V gene TRBV28; 7 bases are shared with TRBD2. The junction had 10 bases not matched to a gene; V was cut back by 4 bases and J by 7 bases. This CDR3 has 15 amino acids. Germline-derived CDR1 and CDR2 are MDHEN and SYDVKM. In DNA, the CDR3 is TGTGCCAGCAGTTCCAGCCGCGGGGGTAGGAATGAGCAGTTCTTC. Translating gives CASSSSRGGRNEQFF.

V and J are TRBV2 and TRBJ2-5; TRBD2 matches at 13 bases. There are 15 residues in the CDR3. V shed 7 bases, J shed 5 bases, and the junction held 7 bases outside the gene matches. Germline lookup yields CDR1 SNHLY and CDR2 FYNNEI. For the CDR3, the DNA is TGTGCCAGCATAAGGACTAGCGGGGGCGGGGAGACCCAGTACTTC. This encodes CASIRTSGGGETQYF.

V usage is TRBV28 and J usage is TRBJ1-4; 7 bases map to TRBD1. Per the germline V gene, CDR1 is MDHEN and CDR2 is SYDVKM. This CDR3 contains 14 residues. V gave up 8 bases and J gave up 5 bases; unmatched junction bases: 8. The CDR3: CASRTRGSNEKLFF. DNA of the CDR3: TGTGCCAGCCGCACCAGGGGGAGCAATGAAAAACTGTTTTTT.

The gene calls are TRBV23-1 and TRBJ1-4, with D unclear. TRBV23-1 is known as an ORF, though its function is uncertain. Trimming removed 0 bases at V and 4 bases at J, with 9 bases between. This CDR3 has 15 residues. The DNA of the CDR3 is TGCGCCAGCAGTCAATCGGCGGGCCGTAATGAAAAACTGTTTTTT. Translated, it gives CASSQSAGRNEKLFF.

This clone was detected once. V is TRBV5-1 and J is TRBJ1-5, with 10 bases matching TRBD1. Per germline, CDR1 SGHRS and CDR2 YFSETQ. V was pared by 7 bases and J by 3 bases, with 4 bases of the junction left unmatched. This CDR3 contains 14 residues. CDR3 sequence: CASATGGTNQPQHF. CDR3 in DNA: TGCGCCAGCGCGACAGGGGGCACCAATCAGCCCCAGCATTTT.

This clone occurred once. This sequence joins TRBV6-1 and TRBJ2-3; maybe TRBD1 (7 bases). V lost 4 bases and J lost 4, with 12 bases in between. The CDR3 is 14 residues long. Germline loops: CDR1 MNHNS, CDR2 SASEGT. The CDR3 protein is CASSAGGWADTQYF. For the CDR3, the DNA is TGTGCCAGCAGTGCAGGGGGGTGGGCAGATACGCAGTATTTT.

CDR3 protein: CATGGIGEGQPQHF. In nucleotides, the CDR3 is TGCGCCACTGGGGGTATCGGGGAGGGACAGCCCCAGCATTTT. The V and J genes are TRBV10-2 and TRBJ1-5; the D gene is possibly TRBD1 (5 bases). In germline, CDR1 is WSHSY, CDR2 SAAADI. The CDR3 covers 14 residues. V dropped 10 bases and J dropped 7 bases, with 20 bases sitting between them.

This chain uses TRBV5-1 with TRBJ2-7, with D perhaps TRBD1 (6 bases). Trimming shortened V by 4 bases and J by 0 bases, and 11 bases separated the two germline ends. The CDR3 extends over 14 amino acids. Germline V gene data show CDR1 as SGHRS and CDR2 as YFSETQ. CDR3 sequence (DNA): TGCGCCAGCAGCAATACAGGGTTCTCCTACGAGCAGTACTTC. This sequence encodes CASSNTGFSYEQYF.

The CDR3 nucleotides are TGCGCCAGCAGCTTGGGGAGTAGAGGTGAAAAACTGTTTTTT. It translates to CASSLGSRGEKLFF. The chain joins TRBV5-1 to TRBJ1-4; D remains ambiguous. Trimming took off 0 bases at V and 7 bases at J, with 10 bases between the two ends. CDR1 and CDR2 (germline): SGHRS, YFSETQ. This CDR3 is 14 amino acids long.

The rearrangement uses TRBV7-9 and TRBJ1-1; 8 bases are shared with TRBD1. After removal of 4 bases from V and 0 bases from J, the junction contained 1 base not matched to a gene. The germline gives CDR1 SEHNR, CDR2 FQNEAQ (reference sequence). The CDR3 covers 14 residues. CDR3 sequence reads: CASSSGGMNTEAFF. The CDR3 DNA is TGTGCCAGCAGCTCAGGGGGCATGAACACTGAAGCTTTCTTT.

The V and J genes are TRBV5-1 and TRBJ1-4; 7 nucleotides line up with TRBD1. V gave up 4 bases and J gave up 8 bases; unmatched junction bases: 8. Germline lookup yields CDR1 SGHRS and CDR2 YFSETQ. This CDR3 is 14 amino acids long. The CDR3 reads CASSPGTEGEKLFF. CDR3 bases: TGCGCCAGCAGCCCCGGGACAGAAGGCGAAAAACTGTTTTTT.

V and J are TRBV5-5 and TRBJ1-1; D possibly corresponds to TRBD1 (5 bases). The CDR3 has 15 amino acids. Germline lookup yields CDR1 SGHKS and CDR2 YYEKEE (reference sequence). V was pared by 3 bases and J by 6 bases, with 18 bases between. The CDR3 region has the DNA TGTGCCAGCAGCTCGTTGACAGTTGCGGGGGCTGAAGCTTTCTTT. This sequence encodes CASSSLTVAGAEAFF.

The J gene is TRBJ2-7, the V gene TRBV18, with 14 positions matching TRBD2. The CDR3 has 16 amino acids. The germline CDR1 and CDR2 sequences are KGHSH and LQKENI. Trimming removed 4 bases from V and 5 bases from J; junction bases left unmatched: 7. CDR3 residues: CASSRTSGGPDNEQYF. DNA of the CDR3: TGTGCCAGCTCACGGACTAGCGGGGGGCCTGATAACGAGCAGTACTTC. Based on the CDR3 plus reference TRBV18 and TRBJ2-7, the full variable domain is NAGVMQNPRHLVRRRGQEARLRCSPMKGHSHVYWYRQLPEEGLKFMVYLQKENIIDESGMPKERFSAEFPKEGPSILRIQQVVRGDSAAYFCASSRTSGGPDNEQYFGPGTRLTVT.

The J gene is TRBJ2-7, the V gene TRBV15; D remains unclear. Germline CDR1 reads LNHNV; CDR2 reads YYDKDF (reference sequence). V lost 1 base, J lost 3 bases, and 7 bases lay in between. The CDR3 is 13 amino acids. The CDR3 region is CATSRGVGYEQYF. CDR3 DNA sequence: TGTGCCACCAGCAGAGGGGTGGGCTACGAGCAGTACTTC.

This rearrangement joins TRBV5-1 to TRBJ2-7; 8 bases agree with TRBD1. Germline CDR1 and CDR2: SGHRS and YFSETQ. V was pared by 3 bases and J by 2 bases, with 1 base of the junction left unmatched. The CDR3 has 13 amino acids. CDR3: CASSWDRTYEQYF. In DNA, the CDR3 is TGCGCCAGCAGCTGGGACAGGACCTACGAGCAGTACTTC.